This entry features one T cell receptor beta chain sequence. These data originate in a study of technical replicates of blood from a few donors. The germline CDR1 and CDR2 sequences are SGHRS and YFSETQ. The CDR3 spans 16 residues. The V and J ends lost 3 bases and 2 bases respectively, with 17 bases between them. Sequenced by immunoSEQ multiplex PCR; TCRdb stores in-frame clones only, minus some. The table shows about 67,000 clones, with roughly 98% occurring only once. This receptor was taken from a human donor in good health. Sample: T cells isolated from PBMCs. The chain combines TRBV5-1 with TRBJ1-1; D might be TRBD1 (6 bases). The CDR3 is CASSWGTRDTNTEAFF. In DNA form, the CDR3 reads TGCGCCAGCAGCTGGGGGACACGGGATACAAACACTGAAGCTTTCTTT.